A single sample is the source of the 15 T cell receptor beta chains below, sequenced in a study of neurological immune-mediated disorders. Time point in this sample: longitudinal time-point 2. TCRdb redid the calling of the 5' RACE reads with MiXCR, one entry per CDR3 protein. Among about 80,000 distinct CDR3 sequences listed, 5.8% were seen once. What was sequenced was PBMCs. These receptors were taken from an older woman with multiple sclerosis.

This clonotype has a count of ten or more. The chain employs TRBV5-1 and TRBJ2-7; the match to TRBD1 covers 10 bases. The CDR3 sequence is 13 residues long. CDR1 and CDR2 from the germline V gene are SGHRS and YFSETQ. After removal of 5 bases from V and 4 bases from J, the junction contained 3 bases not matched to a gene. Here the CDR3 reads CASSMDRGYEQYF. The CDR3 bases are TGCGCCAGCAGTATGGACAGGGGGTACGAGCAGTACTTC.

This clonotype was detected ten times or more. CDR3 sequence (DNA): TGTGCCAGCAGTTACTCGACCCGAGCGGGGGGCCCTGTTACGGAGACCCAGTACTTC. Protein product: CASSYSTRAGGPVTETQYF. This rearrangement joins TRBV6-6 to TRBJ2-5; the match to TRBD2 covers 9 bases. The ends lost 0 bases at V and 5 bases at J; junction bases unmatched: 16. The length of the CDR3 is 19 residues. CDR1 is MNHNY, CDR2 SVGAGI, per germline (reference sequence).

This clonotype came up many times. The genes are TRBV3-1 and TRBJ2-3; possibly TRBD2 for D (5 bases). CDR1 and CDR2 (germline): LGHDT, YNNKEL (reference sequence). Trimming left V 6 bases short and J 1 base short, with 14 bases between. This CDR3 has 15 residues. The CDR3: CASRVSGARTDTQYF. The DNA of the CDR3 is TGTGCCAGCAGGGTGAGCGGCGCCCGCACAGATACGCAGTATTTT.

This clonotype was recorded a few times. This chain connects TRBV18 to TRBJ1-3; D not resolved. CDR1 KGHSH and CDR2 LQKENI come from the germline V gene. This CDR3 has 20 amino acids. V lost 1 base and J lost 0, with 22 bases in between. The CDR3 DNA is TGTGCCAGCTCACCACTTAGTATTGGTGGAGGACCCACCTCTGGAAACACCATATATTTT. Its translation: CASSPLSIGGGPTSGNTIYF.

This clonotype has at least ten counts. The chain recombines TRBV5-1 with TRBJ2-5, with 7 bases lining up with TRBD2. With V trimmed by 0 bases and J by 2 bases, 7 bases remained unmatched. This CDR3 spans 16 amino acids. Germline values: CDR1 SGHRS, CDR2 YFSETQ. The DNA for the CDR3 is TGCGCCAGCAGCTTGGCCGGGGGGACCCCTCAAGAGACCCAGTACTTC. Amino acids: CASSLAGGTPQETQYF.

This clonotype was detected many times. The chain is built from TRBV29-1 and TRBJ2-7; D is unresolved. The CDR3 extends over 12 amino acids. With 6 bases removed from V and 7 bases from J, the gap between germline ends came to 16 bases. Germline CDR1 and CDR2: SQVTM and ANQGSEA. CDR3 sequence: CSVRNTVREQYF. The CDR3 DNA sequence: TGCAGCGTCCGCAACACCGTCCGGGAGCAGTACTTC.

The sample holds many counts of this clonotype. The V call is TRBV18, the J call TRBJ2-5; a weak D match, TRBD2 (6 bases). The CDR3 length is 13 residues. The germline gives CDR1 KGHSH, CDR2 LQKENI. V lost 8 bases, J lost 4 bases, and 14 bases lay in between. The CDR3 here is CASVRGGGETQYF. The CDR3 nucleotides are TGTGCCAGCGTCCGGGGAGGAGGAGAGACCCAGTACTTC.

This clonotype was seen ten or more times. V is TRBV5-1 and J is TRBJ2-2; D unclear. The CDR3 is made up of 12 amino acids. CDR1 is SGHRS, CDR2 YFSETQ, per germline. V was shortened by 0 bases and J by 4 bases, with 1 base between the two germline ends. CDR3 DNA sequence: TGCGCCAGCAGCTTGGCCACCGGGGAGCTGTTTTTT. Its protein product is CASSLATGELFF.

In this sample, this clonotype turned up many times. The V call is TRBV12-3 or TRBV12-4, the J call TRBJ2-2; 7 positions match TRBD2. CDR3 length: 12 amino acids. J lost 7 bases, V lost 8 bases, and 4 bases had no gene match. The CDR3 region has the DNA TGTGCCAGCGGGGGGGAGATCGGGGAGCTGTTTTTT. It encodes CASGGEIGELFF.

This clonotype was detected ten times or more. DNA for the CDR3: TGCAGTGTTTCCCGGGACAGGGGACAAGAGACCCAGTACTTC. Protein: CSVSRDRGQETQYF. The chain combines TRBV20-1 with TRBJ2-5, with TRBD1 identical over 10 bases. The V gene's germline CDR1 is DFQATT and CDR2 SNEGSKA (reference sequence). Losses at the gene ends were 7 bases for V and 2 bases for J; bases not matched to a gene: 7. The CDR3 covers 14 residues.

This clonotype was seen many times. The V call is TRBV6-6, the J call TRBJ2-2; 9 bases map to TRBD1. Germline-derived CDR1 and CDR2 are MNHNY and SVGAGI (reference sequence). The trim removed 7 bases at V and 6 bases at J, leaving 9 bases unmatched. The CDR3 length is 15 residues. The CDR3: CASIEGTGWSGELFF. DNA for the CDR3: TGTGCCAGCATAGAAGGGACAGGGTGGTCCGGGGAGCTGTTTTTT.

Ten or more counts support this clonotype. The V call is TRBV14, the J call TRBJ2-5; the match to TRBD1 covers 8 bases. Germline V CDR1 and CDR2: SGHDN, FVKESK. This CDR3 is built from 15 residues. J was trimmed by 4 bases and V by 5 bases; bases with no gene match: 9. This CDR3 is CASSFDRGRRETQYF. The CDR3, as DNA: TGTGCCAGCAGCTTTGACAGGGGAAGACGAGAGACCCAGTACTTC.

There are many counts of this clonotype. The rearrangement joins TRBV7-2 to TRBJ2-5, with no clear D. Germline loops: CDR1 SGHTA, CDR2 FQGNSA. V lost 1 base, J lost 5 bases, and 8 bases lay in between. The CDR3 runs 13 residues. This chain's CDR3 is CASSLVVSETQYF. CDR3 DNA: TGTGCCAGCAGCTTAGTAGTCTCGGAGACCCAGTACTTC.

This clonotype has a count of ten or more. This chain connects TRBV20-1 to TRBJ2-1; TRBD1 agrees at 8 bases. J lost 4 bases, V lost 4 bases, and 12 bases had no gene match. The CDR3 spans 16 residues. Germline-derived CDR1 and CDR2 are DFQATT and SNEGSKA (reference sequence). The CDR3 protein is CSANPTDRVIYNEQFF. The CDR3 DNA is TGCAGTGCTAACCCTACGGACAGGGTGATTTACAATGAGCAGTTCTTC.

This clonotype was seen at least ten times. The V and J genes are TRBV5-1 and TRBJ2-5; a possible D gene is TRBD2 (7 bases). The V gene's germline CDR1 is SGHRS and CDR2 YFSETQ. This CDR3 is built from 12 residues. V was clipped by 5 bases and J by 4 bases, with 9 bases between them. The CDR3 loop is CASRGGGETQYF. The DNA of the CDR3 is TGCGCCAGCAGAGGGGGGGGAGAGACCCAGTACTTC. The full variable domain, in which reference TRBV5-1 and TRBJ2-5 provide the parts outside the CDR3, is KAGVTQTPRYLIKTRGQQVTLSCSPISGHRSVSWYQQTPGQGLQFLFEYFSETQRNKGNFPGRFSGRQFSNSRSEMNVSTLELGDSALYLCASRGGGETQYFGPGTRLLVL.